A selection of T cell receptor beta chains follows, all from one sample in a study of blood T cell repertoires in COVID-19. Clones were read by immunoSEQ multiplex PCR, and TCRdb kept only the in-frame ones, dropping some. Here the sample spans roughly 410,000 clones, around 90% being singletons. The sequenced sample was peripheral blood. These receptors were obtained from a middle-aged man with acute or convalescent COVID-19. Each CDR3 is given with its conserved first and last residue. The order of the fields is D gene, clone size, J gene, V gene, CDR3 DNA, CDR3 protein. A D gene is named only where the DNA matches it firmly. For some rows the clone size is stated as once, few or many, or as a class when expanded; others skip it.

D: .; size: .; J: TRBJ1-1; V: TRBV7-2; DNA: TGTGCCAGCAGCTTAGGATACAGAAGATTGAACACTGAAGCTTTCTTT; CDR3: CASSLGYRRLNTEAFF
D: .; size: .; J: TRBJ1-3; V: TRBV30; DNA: TGTGCCTGGAGTATGGATCAGGGGCCGTACTCTGGAAACACCATATATTTT; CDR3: CAWSMDQGPYSGNTIYF
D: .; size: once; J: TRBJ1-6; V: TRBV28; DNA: TGTGCCAGCAGCGGAGACGAGGGTTCACCCCTCCACTTT; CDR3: CASSGDEGSPLHF
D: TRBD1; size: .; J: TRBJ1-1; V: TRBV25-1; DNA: TGTGCCAGCAGTGGAAGGGGGCGCAACTTGGGCACTGAAGCTTTCTTT; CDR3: CASSGRGRNLGTEAFF
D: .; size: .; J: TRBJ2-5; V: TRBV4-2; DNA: TGTGCCAGCAGCCAAGACCCCGCAGGAGAGACCCAGTACTTC; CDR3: CASSQDPAGETQYF
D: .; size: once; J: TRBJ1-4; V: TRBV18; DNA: TGTGCCAGCTCACCAGCGGGGCTGGCCTCTAATGAAAAACTGTTTTTT; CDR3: CASSPAGLASNEKLFF
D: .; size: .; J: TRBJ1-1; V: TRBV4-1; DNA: TGCGCCAGCAGCCAAGATCAGGTAACAGGAGCGTTCGCTGAAGCTTTCTTT; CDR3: CASSQDQVTGAFAEAFF
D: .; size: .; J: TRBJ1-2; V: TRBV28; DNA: TGTGCCAGCAGCATCTCTTACAGGGCTGAAAATGGCTACACCTTC; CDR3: CASSISYRAENGYTF
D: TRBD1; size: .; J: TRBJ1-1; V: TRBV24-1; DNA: TGTGCCACCAGTGATGGGGACAGGGCAAAGGGCACTGAAGCTTTCTTT; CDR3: CATSDGDRAKGTEAFF
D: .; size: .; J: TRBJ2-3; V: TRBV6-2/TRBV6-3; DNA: TGTGCCAGCAGTTACATGGGGCTTGGCACAGATACGCAGTATTTT; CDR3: CASSYMGLGTDTQYF
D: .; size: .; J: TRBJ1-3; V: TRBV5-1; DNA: TGCGCCAGCAGCCAGAGGTCCTCTGGAAACACCATATATTTT; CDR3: CASSQRSSGNTIYF
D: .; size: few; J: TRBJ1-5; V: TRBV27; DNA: TGTGCCAGCAGCAAGGGGTGGGATCAGCCCCAGCATTTT; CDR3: CASSKGWDQPQHF
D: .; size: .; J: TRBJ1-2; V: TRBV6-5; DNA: TGTGCCAGCAGTTACGATAGGATAGGAGGGAACTATGGCTACACCTTC; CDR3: CASSYDRIGGNYGYTF
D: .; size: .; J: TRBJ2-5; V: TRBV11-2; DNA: TGTGCCAGCAGCTGGGCAGGGGAGGGAAAGGAGACCCAGTACTTC; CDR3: CASSWAGEGKETQYF
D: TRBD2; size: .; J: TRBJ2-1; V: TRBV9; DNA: TGTGCCAGCAGCCAGGGACTAGCGGGACGCAATGAGCAGTTCTTC; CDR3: CASSQGLAGRNEQFF
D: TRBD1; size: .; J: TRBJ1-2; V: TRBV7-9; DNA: TGTGCCAGCAGCTTAGATGGACAGGGTCATGGCTACACCTTC; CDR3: CASSLDGQGHGYTF
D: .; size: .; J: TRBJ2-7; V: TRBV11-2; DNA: TGTGCCAGCAGCTTAAATAGCTACGAGCAGTACTTC; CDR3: CASSLNSYEQYF
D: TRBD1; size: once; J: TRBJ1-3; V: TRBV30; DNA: TGTGCCTGGGGGACAGTGCGCTCTGGAAACACCATATATTTT; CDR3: CAWGTVRSGNTIYF
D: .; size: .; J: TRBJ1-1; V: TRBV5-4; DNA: TGTGCCAGCAGCCGCTCTGGGGGGAGTGATGGCACTGAAGCTTTCTTT; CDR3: CASSRSGGSDGTEAFF
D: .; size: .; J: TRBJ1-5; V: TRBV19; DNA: TGTGCCAGTAGTATATTTTTGTCTGCCAGGCAGCCCCAGCATTTT; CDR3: CASSIFLSARQPQHF
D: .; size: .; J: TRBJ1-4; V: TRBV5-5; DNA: TGTGCCAGCAGCTTGGCCAGTAATGAAAAACTGTTTTTT; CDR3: CASSLASNEKLFF
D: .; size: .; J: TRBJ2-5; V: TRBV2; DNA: TGTGCCAGCAGCTTAGCGGACCAAGAGACCCAGTACTTC; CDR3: CASSLADQETQYF
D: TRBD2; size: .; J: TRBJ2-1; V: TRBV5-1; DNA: TGCGCCAGCAGCTCCACCTCGGGACTAGCGGGGAGGGGTGAGCAGTTCTTC; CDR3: CASSSTSGLAGRGEQFF
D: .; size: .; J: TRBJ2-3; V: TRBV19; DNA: TGTGCCAGTAACCAGGGTGGCACAGATACGCAGTATTTT; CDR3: CASNQGGTDTQYF
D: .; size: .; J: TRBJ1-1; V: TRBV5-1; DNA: TGCGCCAGCAGCTCTACAGGGAACACTGAAGCTTTCTTT; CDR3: CASSSTGNTEAFF
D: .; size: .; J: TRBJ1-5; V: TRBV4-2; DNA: TGTGCCAGCAGCCAAGGTGACGGGATGGGCAATCAGCCCCAGCATTTT; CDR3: CASSQGDGMGNQPQHF
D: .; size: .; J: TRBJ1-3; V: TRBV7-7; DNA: TGTGCTAGCAGCTTATTTCCAGGAGGTGGCGGGAACTCTGGAAACACCATATATTTT; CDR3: CASSLFPGGGGNSGNTIYF
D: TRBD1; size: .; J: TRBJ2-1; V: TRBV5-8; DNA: TGTGCCAGCAGCGACAGGGGAAGGGCCTACAATGAGCAGTTCTTC; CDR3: CASSDRGRAYNEQFF
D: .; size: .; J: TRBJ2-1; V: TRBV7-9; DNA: TGTGCCAGCAGCTTACCGGGCAGGGCCGGCTACAATGAGCAGTTCTTC; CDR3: CASSLPGRAGYNEQFF
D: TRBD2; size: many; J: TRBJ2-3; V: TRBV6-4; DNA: TGTGCCAGCAGTGACTCAGCAGGCGGGAGGGGGACAGATACGCAGTATTTT; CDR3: CASSDSAGGRGTDTQYF
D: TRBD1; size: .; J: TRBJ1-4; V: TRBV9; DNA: TGTGCCAGCAGCGCAACAGGGGATAATGAAAAACTGTTTTTT; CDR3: CASSATGDNEKLFF
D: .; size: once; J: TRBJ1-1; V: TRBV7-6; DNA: TGTGCCAGCAGCTTAAGGCCAGGCTATCCGAACACTGAAGCTTTCTTT; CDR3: CASSLRPGYPNTEAFF
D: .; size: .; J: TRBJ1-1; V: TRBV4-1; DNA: TGCGCCAGCAGCCCTACCGGTGGCACTGAAGCTTTCTTT; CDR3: CASSPTGGTEAFF
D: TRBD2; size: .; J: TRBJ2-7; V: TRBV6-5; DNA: TGTGCCAGCAGTCCGGGACTAGCGGGAGGGGGGGAGCAGTACTTC; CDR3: CASSPGLAGGGEQYF
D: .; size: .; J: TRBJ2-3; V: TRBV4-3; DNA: TGCGCCAGCAGCCAAGATCAAGGCAGGGATACGCAGTATTTT; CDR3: CASSQDQGRDTQYF
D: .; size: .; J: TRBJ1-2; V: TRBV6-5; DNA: TGTGCCAGCAGTTACTCCGAAGCGGGAGTGACCTATGGCTACACCTTC; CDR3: CASSYSEAGVTYGYTF
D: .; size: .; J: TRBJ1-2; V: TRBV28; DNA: TGTGCCAGCAGTTTAGGGCAGGGTAACTATGGCTACACCTTC; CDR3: CASSLGQGNYGYTF
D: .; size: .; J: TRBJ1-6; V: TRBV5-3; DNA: TGTGCCAGAAGCTTGTTTCCTCCCCTCGGTATGCAGGTACCGTATAATTCACCCCTCCACTTT; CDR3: CARSLFPPLGMQVPYNSPLHF
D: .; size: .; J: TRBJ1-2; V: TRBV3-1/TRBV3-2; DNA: TGTGCCAGCAGCCAAGGGGCAGTATATGGCTACACCTTC; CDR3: CASSQGAVYGYTF
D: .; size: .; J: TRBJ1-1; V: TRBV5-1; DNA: TGCGCCAGCAGCTTAATGCTGGTGAGGGAAGAGGCTGAAGCTTTCTTT; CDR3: CASSLMLVREEAEAFF
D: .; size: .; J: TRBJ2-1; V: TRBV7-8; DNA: TGTGCCAGCAGCTTAGCGAACAGAAACAATGAGCAGTTCTTC; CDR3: CASSLANRNNEQFF